These 21 T cell receptor beta chains originate from one sample sequenced in a study of blood T cell repertoires in COVID-19. Libraries were prepared by immunoSEQ multiplex PCR; TCRdb keeps only in-frame clonotypes and omits some of them. The sample holds some 57,000 clones; around 89% are singletons and the top ten take approximately 1.5%. Sequenced input: peripheral blood. The receptors originated from a man between 60 and 75 years old with acute or convalescent COVID-19.

This chain links TRBV6-5 with TRBJ1-2; D is perhaps TRBD1 (6 bases). This CDR3 has 13 amino acids. The V and J ends lost 8 bases and 4 bases respectively, with 14 bases between them. Germline loops: CDR1 MNHEY, CDR2 SVGAGI. The CDR3 sequence is CASGRGLGYGYTF. The CDR3 nucleotides are TGTGCCAGCGGCAGGGGTCTCGGCTATGGCTACACCTTC.

The chain links TRBV27 to TRBJ2-5; tentatively, D is TRBD1 (6 bases). The CDR3 consists of 14 residues. Germline CDR1 MNHEY, CDR2 SMNVEV (reference sequence). The germline V and J ends were trimmed by 5 bases and 5 bases, with 15 bases remaining between them. The CDR3 nucleotides are TGTGCCAGCAGTCCCCAGGGGCCGTGGGAGACCCAGTACTTC. Residues: CASSPQGPWETQYF.

CDR3 bases: TGCGCCAGCAGCTTGGAGGTCCAGGGCACAGATACGCAGTATTTT. It translates to CASSLEVQGTDTQYF. The rearrangement links TRBV5-1 to TRBJ2-3; D is undetermined. The V and J ends lost 0 bases and 1 base respectively, with 9 bases between them. This CDR3 has 15 residues. In germline, CDR1 is SGHRS, CDR2 YFSETQ. The variable domain in full, completed from reference TRBV5-1 and TRBJ2-3, reads KAGVTQTPRYLIKTRGQQVTLSCSPISGHRSVSWYQQTPGQGLQFLFEYFSETQRNKGNFPGRFSGRQFSNSRSEMNVSTLELGDSALYLCASSLEVQGTDTQYFGPGTRLTVL.

The CDR3 sequence is CASSIREPYGYTF. DNA of the CDR3: TGTGCCAGTAGTATCAGGGAACCATATGGCTACACCTTC. The chain links TRBV19 to TRBJ1-2; perhaps TRBD1 as D (5 bases). There are 13 residues in the CDR3. Trimming shortened V by 3 bases and J by 5 bases, and 10 bases separated the two germline ends. Germline V gene data show CDR1 as LNHDA and CDR2 as SQIVND (reference sequence).

The genes are TRBV6-1 and TRBJ1-5; 8 bases line up with TRBD1. V was clipped by 4 bases and J by 7 bases; unmatched bases: 6. The CDR3 runs 14 residues. Germline V gene sequence: CDR1 MNHNS, CDR2 SASEGT. CDR3 region: CASSGQGRKQPQHF. The CDR3 coding sequence is TGTGCCAGCAGTGGACAGGGGAGAAAGCAGCCCCAGCATTTT.

CDR3 nucleotide sequence: TGTGCCAGCAGCCAAGTTTTTTCCGTACGGCTGTTTTTT. The encoded protein is CASSQVFSVRLFF. The chain employs TRBV3-1 (or the pseudogene TRBV3-2) and TRBJ1-4; D unclear. The CDR3 is 13 residues long. The germline V gene has CDR1 LGHDT and CDR2 YNNKEL (reference sequence). V dropped 1 base and J dropped 14 bases, with 14 bases sitting between them.

This chain connects TRBV6-1 to TRBJ2-3, with 7 bases matching TRBD2. The germline V gene has CDR1 MNHNS and CDR2 SASEGT. Trimming at V came to 0 bases and at J to 6 bases, leaving 0 bases not matched to a gene. CDR3 length equals 13 residues. In DNA form, the CDR3 reads TGTGCCAGCAGTGAAGCGCGGGGGGATACGCAGTATTTT. Translated: CASSEARGDTQYF.

The chain is built from TRBV4-2 and TRBJ2-1; D is possibly TRBD2 (7 bases). The CDR3 loop spans 14 amino acids. In germline, CDR1 is LGHNA, CDR2 YNFKEQ. V lost 5 bases and J 7 bases, leaving 15 bases between the germline ends. Here the CDR3 reads CASSFRGGANEQFF. Here the CDR3 DNA reads TGTGCCAGCAGCTTTCGAGGGGGGGCGAATGAGCAGTTCTTC.

This chain uses TRBV7-3 with TRBJ2-3; 8 bases match TRBD1. This CDR3 has 15 residues. Germline CDR1 is SGHTA and CDR2 is FQGTGA. The ends lost 5 bases at V and 4 bases at J; junction bases unmatched: 8. This CDR3 is CASSRQGMGADTQYF. The CDR3 bases are TGTGCCAGCAGCCGACAGGGGATGGGCGCAGATACGCAGTATTTT.

This clone appeared once. The rearrangement joins TRBV6-6 to TRBJ1-5, with unresolved D. Germline CDR1 MNHNY, CDR2 SVGAGI (reference sequence). Trimming took 5 bases from V and 6 from J, leaving 20 bases between them. CDR3 length: 16 amino acids. In nucleotides, the CDR3 is TGTGCCAGCAGTACACTCCGGGCCCCAGCGGGTCAGCCCCAGCATTTT. Translation: CASSTLRAPAGQPQHF.

This clone has a single count. This chain joins TRBV6-5 and TRBJ1-6; 8 bases agree with TRBD1. The junction had 3 bases not matched to a gene; V was cut back by 10 bases and J by 4 bases. CDR1 is MNHEY, CDR2 SVGAGI, per germline. This CDR3 has 13 residues. The CDR3 nucleotides read TGTGCCAACCGGGACAGGTATAATTCACCCCTCCACTTT. Translated: CANRDRYNSPLHF.

The chain employs TRBV6-6 and TRBJ1-1; 10 bases map to TRBD1. Germline CDR1 is MNHNY and CDR2 is SVGAGI (reference sequence). The CDR3 spans 16 residues. With 5 bases clipped from V and 0 bases from J, the junction kept 6 bases outside the gene matches. In DNA form, the CDR3 reads TGTGCCAGCAGTCATGGGACAGGGGCTCTGAACACTGAAGCTTTCTTT. It is translated as CASSHGTGALNTEAFF.

V gene TRBV3-1 (or the pseudogene TRBV3-2) combines with J gene TRBJ2-2; possibly TRBD2 for D (5 bases). The CDR3 is made up of 15 amino acids. Germline V CDR1 and CDR2: LGHDT, YNNKEL (reference sequence). Trimming took off 2 bases at V and 7 bases at J, with 14 bases between the two ends. The CDR3 is CASSQYAGRGGELFF. In nucleotides, the CDR3 is TGTGCCAGCAGCCAATACGCGGGTCGCGGCGGGGAGCTGTTTTTT.

This sequence joins TRBV30 and TRBJ1-6; 10 bases line up with TRBD1. The CDR3 consists of 13 residues. The germline V gene encodes CDR1 GTSNPN and CDR2 SVGIG (reference sequence). With 5 bases clipped from V and 10 bases from J, the junction kept 5 bases outside the gene matches. In nucleotides, the CDR3 is TGTGCCTGGGGACAGGGGGTTCGGTCACCCCTCCACTTT. Encoded protein: CAWGQGVRSPLHF. The full variable domain, its missing parts supplied by reference TRBV30 and TRBJ1-6, is SQTIHQWPATLVQPVGSPLSLECTVEGTSNPNLYWYRQAAGRGLQLLFYSVGIGQISSEVPQNLSASRPQDRQFILSSKKLLLSDSGFYLCAWGQGVRSPLHFGNGTRLTVT.

The chain recombines TRBV24-1 with TRBJ1-4; D unclear. From germline, CDR1 is KGHDR and CDR2 SFDVKD. CDR3 length: 15 amino acids. V lost 4 bases and J 7 bases, leaving 15 bases between the germline ends. The CDR3 DNA reads TGTGCCACCAGTGAGACATCCCCAAGTGGTGAAAAACTGTTTTTT. Translating gives CATSETSPSGEKLFF.

The chain joins TRBV7-9 to TRBJ1-1; 11 bases agree with TRBD1. V shed 0 bases, J shed 4 bases, and the junction held 4 bases outside the gene matches. The CDR3 is 16 amino acids. CDR1 and CDR2 (germline): SEHNR, FQNEAQ (reference sequence). CDR3 sequence: CASSLAAGTGGTEAFF. DNA for the CDR3: TGTGCCAGCAGCTTAGCGGCCGGGACAGGGGGCACTGAAGCTTTCTTT.

This clone was seen more than once but under ten times. This chain links TRBV15 with TRBJ1-3; no definite D call. V dropped 6 bases and J dropped 0 bases, with 12 bases sitting between them. The CDR3 sequence is 15 residues long. CDR1 and CDR2 from the germline V gene are LNHNV and YYDKDF (reference sequence). The CDR3 coding sequence is TGTGCCACCAGTTTGGGTTCAGGCTCTGGAAACACCATATATTTT. Its protein product is CATSLGSGSGNTIYF.

The chain couples TRBV2 to TRBJ1-2, with D unresolved. Germline loops: CDR1 SNHLY, CDR2 FYNNEI. The germline V and J ends were trimmed by 8 bases and 4 bases, with 11 bases remaining between them. The CDR3 runs 12 residues. This chain's CDR3 is CASAYPPYGYTF. As DNA, the CDR3 is TGTGCCAGCGCGTATCCCCCCTATGGCTACACCTTC.

This clone has only one observation. In nucleotides, the CDR3 is TGTGCCAGCAGCGCCAATTGGGGGGATCAAGAGACCCAGTACTTC. Its translation is CASSANWGDQETQYF. V usage is TRBV7-2 and J usage is TRBJ2-5; perhaps TRBD2 as D (6 bases). Per germline, CDR1 SGHTA and CDR2 FQGNSA. Trimming stripped 5 bases from V and 2 bases from J, with 15 bases between. CDR3 length: 15 residues.

The chain couples TRBV6-2 or TRBV6-3 to TRBJ1-5, with unresolved D. Germline lookup yields CDR1 MNHEY and CDR2 SVGEGT. V gave up 3 bases and J gave up 6 bases, with 6 bases separating them. The CDR3 consists of 12 residues. The CDR3 DNA sequence: TGTGCCAGCAGTTATGGAGGTCAGCCCCAGCATTTT. As protein: CASSYGGQPQHF.

Worth noting for this clone: Relative to the germline gene, one junction end is altered; a read error may explain this. The chain couples TRBV7-2 to TRBJ2-4, with D tentatively TRBD2 (6 bases). CDR1 SGHTA and CDR2 FQGNSA come from the germline V gene. The CDR3 is 13 residues long. The CDR3 sequence is CASTLAGGDIQYF. The CDR3 DNA follows: TGTGCCAGCACCTTAGCCGGAGGGGACATTCAGTACTTC.